This TCR beta chain was recorded in a study of blood T cell repertoires in COVID-19. At the level of the study: The United States, Italy and Spain supplied acute and convalescent COVID-19 samples.

CDR1 and CDR2 (germline): GTSNPN, SVGIG (reference sequence). The CDR3 has 16 amino acids. The trim removed 4 bases at V and 0 bases at J, leaving 1 base unmatched. Authors' data handling: Reference gene primers were amplified, and this amplification served to estimate nucleated cell counts. Clones were sequenced by immunoSEQ multiplex PCR, and TCRdb holds only the in-frame ones, with some missing. V and J calls and clone size are given by that table; D and trimming were obtained from the DNA. The table includes 280,000 or so clones, 83% detected once. The receptor comes from a woman in her forties or fifties who had recovered from COVID-19. Material: peripheral blood. The rearrangement links TRBV30 to TRBJ2-2, with TRBD2 matching 14 bases. CDR3 in DNA: TGTGCCTGGAAGACTAGCGGGAGGGCGAACACCGGGGAGCTGTTTTTT. Residues: CAWKTSGRANTGELFF.